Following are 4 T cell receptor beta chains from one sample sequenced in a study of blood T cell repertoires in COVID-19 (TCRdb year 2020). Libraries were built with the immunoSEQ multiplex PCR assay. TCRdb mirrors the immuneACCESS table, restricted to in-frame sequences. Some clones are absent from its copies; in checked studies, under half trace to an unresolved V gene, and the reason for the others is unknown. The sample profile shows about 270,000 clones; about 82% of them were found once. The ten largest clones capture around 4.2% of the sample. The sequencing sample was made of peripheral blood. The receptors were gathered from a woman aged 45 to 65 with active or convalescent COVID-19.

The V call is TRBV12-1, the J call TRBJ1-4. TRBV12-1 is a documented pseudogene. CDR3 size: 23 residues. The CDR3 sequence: CASSAAGTMMCCCLDPTNEKLFF. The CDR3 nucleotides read TGTGCCAGCAGCGCAGCCGGGACTATGATGTGTTGCTGTCTTGATCCAACTAATGAAAAACTGTTTTTT.

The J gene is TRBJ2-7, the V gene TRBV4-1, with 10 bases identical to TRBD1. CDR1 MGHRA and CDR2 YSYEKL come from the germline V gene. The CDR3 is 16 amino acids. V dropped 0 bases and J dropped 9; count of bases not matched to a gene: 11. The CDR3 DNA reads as TGCGCCAGCAGCCAAGATCGAGGTATGAGGACAGGGGGGCAGTACTTC. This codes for CASSQDRGMRTGGQYF.

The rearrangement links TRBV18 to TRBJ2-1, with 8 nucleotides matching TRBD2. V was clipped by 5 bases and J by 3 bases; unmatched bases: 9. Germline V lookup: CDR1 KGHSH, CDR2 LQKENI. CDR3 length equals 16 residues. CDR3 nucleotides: TGTGCCAGCTCATCCCTTAGCGGGACCCTCTACAATGAGCAGTTCTTC. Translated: CASSSLSGTLYNEQFF.

CDR3 DNA sequence: TGTGCCACCAGCAGAGATCGTCGACTAGCGGGGACGAATGAGCAGTTCTTC. Protein product: CATSRDRRLAGTNEQFF. This chain uses TRBV15 with TRBJ2-1; TRBD2 matches at 11 bases. The CDR3 loop spans 17 amino acids. Germline CDR1 LNHNV, CDR2 YYDKDF (reference sequence). With V trimmed by 0 bases and J by 7 bases, 8 bases remained unmatched.